The source of this T cell receptor beta chain is a study of blood T cell repertoires in COVID-19. At the level of the study: Both acute and convalescent COVID-19 samples were obtained from the United States, Italy and Spain. T cells, B-cell-depleted T cells, or PBMCs supplied cDNA or gDNA.

V was clipped by 5 bases and J by 2 bases, with 12 bases between them. Germline V CDR1 and CDR2: MNHEY, SMNVEV (reference sequence). The CDR3 sequence is 14 residues long. Per the original data handling: Cell counts per sample came from amplifying reference gene primers. Clones were sequenced by immunoSEQ multiplex PCR, and TCRdb holds only the in-frame ones, with some missing. D and trimming come from the DNA, and the V and J calls and clone size come from that table. The table includes approximately 170,000 clones, 80% to 90% detected once. Sequencing was carried out using peripheral blood. The receptor comes from a young man with active or convalescent COVID-19. This rearrangement joins TRBV27 to TRBJ1-1; TRBD1 is a possible D gene (5 bases). Written as DNA, the CDR3 is TGTGCCAGCAGTCCCCTCGGGGGAAACACTGAAGCTTTCTTT. Its protein is CASSPLGGNTEAFF.